This TCR beta chain came from a study of T cells in Graves' hyperthyroidism and ophthalmopathy. V was trimmed by 6 bases and J by 5 bases, leaving 16 bases between them. This CDR3 spans 15 amino acids. CDR1 is MNHNS and CDR2 is SASEGT in the germline V gene. This clonotype turned up a few times. RNA transcripts provided the source from which TCR beta CDR3 regions were amplified. HTBI primers were employed in a first-round RT-PCR of the TCR CDR3. TCRdb re-derived calls from the multiplex PCR reads in MiXCR, one entry per CDR3 protein. The sample has about 290,000 distinct CDR3 sequences, about an eighth seen once.

Material: blood. This sequence was found in a woman aged 40-49 years with Graves' hyperthyroidism. The rearrangement joins TRBV6-1 to TRBJ2-2; the D gene is possibly TRBD1 (5 bases). Here the CDR3 reads CASRPLIRTTGELFF. The CDR3 bases are TGTGCCAGCAGACCACTCATTCGGACAACCGGGGAGCTGTTTTTT.